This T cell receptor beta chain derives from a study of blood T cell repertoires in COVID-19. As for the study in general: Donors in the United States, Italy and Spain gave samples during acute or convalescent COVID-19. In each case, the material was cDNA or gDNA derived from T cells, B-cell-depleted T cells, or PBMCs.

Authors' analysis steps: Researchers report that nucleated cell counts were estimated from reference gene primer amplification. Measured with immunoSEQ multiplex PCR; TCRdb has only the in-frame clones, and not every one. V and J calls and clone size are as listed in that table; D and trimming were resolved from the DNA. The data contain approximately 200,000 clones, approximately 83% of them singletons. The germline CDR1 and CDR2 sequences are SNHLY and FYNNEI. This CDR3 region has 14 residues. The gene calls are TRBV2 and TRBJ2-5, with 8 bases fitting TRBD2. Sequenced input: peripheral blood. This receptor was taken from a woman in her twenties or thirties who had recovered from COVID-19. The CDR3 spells CASLLGSGRETQYF. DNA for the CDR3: TGTGCTTCTCTACTTGGGAGCGGGAGAGAGACCCAGTACTTC.